This is a list of T cell receptor beta chains from one sample in a study of T-cell memory formation after mild COVID-19. TCRdb reanalysed the 5' RACE reads using MiXCR and keeps one entry per CDR3 protein. The sample records a few hundred thousand distinct CDR3 sequences, approximately 29% being singletons. Sample: PBMCs or a T cell subset sorted from them (not recorded which). Receptors originate from an adult woman who had mild COVID-19 (a few samples of this study predate the infection). Cell type and time point are not known. Each CDR3 is given with its conserved first and last residue. Fields, in order: V gene, clone size, J gene, D gene, CDR3 protein, CDR3 DNA. D genes are given only for firm matches. Rows give clone size only sometimes, using once, few, many, or a class for an expanded clone.

TRBV5-4,-,TRBJ2-7,TRBD1,CASSPGTAASYEQYF,TGTGCCAGCAGCCCGGGGACAGCGGCCTCCTACGAGCAGTACTTC
TRBV18,-,TRBJ2-5,TRBD2,CASSRSGGDQETQYF,TGTGCCAGCTCCCGTAGCGGGGGGGACCAAGAGACCCAGTACTTC
TRBV5-1,many,TRBJ2-1,TRBD2,CASSLLTSGMELDEQFF,TGCGCCAGCAGCTTGTTGACTAGCGGGATGGAATTGGATGAGCAGTTCTTC
TRBV7-9,-,TRBJ2-5,TRBD2,CASSLVPAGEEETQYF,TGTGCCAGCAGCTTAGTACCAGCGGGAGAGGAGGAGACCCAGTACTTC
TRBV7-3,-,TRBJ2-2,-,CASSSVPGLNTGELFF,TGTGCCAGCAGCTCCGTCCCGGGTCTAAACACCGGGGAGCTGTTTTTT
TRBV9,few,TRBJ2-7,-,CASSVVDAGDEQYF,TGTGCCAGCAGCGTAGTCGATGCCGGGGACGAGCAGTACTTC
TRBV12-3/TRBV12-4,few,TRBJ1-2,-,CASSLLEGYTF,TGTGCCAGCAGTTTACTTGAGGGCTACACCTTC
TRBV4-1,-,TRBJ2-5,-,CASSPHGGYQETQYF,TGCGCCAGCAGCCCCCATGGGGGTTACCAAGAGACCCAGTACTTC
TRBV5-4,few,TRBJ1-2,-,CASSSANSAGYTF,TGTGCCAGCAGCTCAGCCAACTCAGCCGGCTACACCTTC
TRBV11-2,-,TRBJ2-6,-,CASSLRGGRAGLSSGANVLTF,TGTGCCAGCAGCTTAAGGGGGGGTCGCGCGGGATTGAGCTCTGGGGCCAACGTCCTGACTTTC
TRBV24-1,-,TRBJ2-1,-,CATSEAQSVNEQFF,TGTGCCACCAGTGAGGCCCAGTCCGTGAATGAGCAGTTCTTC
TRBV6-5,-,TRBJ2-2,TRBD1,CASSLTGVGTGELFF,TGTGCCAGCAGCCTGACAGGGGTGGGCACCGGGGAGCTGTTTTTT
TRBV19,-,TRBJ2-3,TRBD1,CASTTLSTGGTQYF,TGTGCCAGTACTACCTTATCGACAGGGGGTACGCAGTATTTT
TRBV10-3,few,TRBJ1-1,TRBD1,CAISAQVGQGDTEAFF,TGTGCCATCAGTGCGCAGGTGGGTCAGGGGGACACTGAAGCTTTCTTT
TRBV7-9,few,TRBJ2-1,TRBD2,CASSPGTSGRDYNEQFF,TGTGCCAGCAGCCCTGGGACTAGCGGGAGGGATTACAATGAGCAGTTCTTC
TRBV18,-,TRBJ2-1,-,CASSSPEGHGYNEQFF,TGTGCCAGCTCAAGCCCGGAGGGCCACGGCTACAATGAGCAGTTCTTC
TRBV12-3/TRBV12-4,few,TRBJ2-3,-,CASSLGDTDTQYF,TGTGCCAGCAGTTTAGGGGACACAGATACGCAGTATTTT
TRBV4-1,once,TRBJ2-5,-,CASSQDPPGRTETQYF,TGCGCCAGCAGCCAAGATCCCCCGGGACGAACAGAGACCCAGTACTTC
TRBV7-2,few,TRBJ2-2,TRBD2,CASRASGHTGELFF,TGTGCCAGCCGGGCTAGCGGTCACACCGGGGAGCTGTTTTTT
TRBV15,-,TRBJ2-7,-,CATSRDLGGLPRGEQYF,TGTGCCACCAGCAGAGATCTGGGGGGGCTTCCCCGTGGGGAGCAGTACTTC
TRBV12-3/TRBV12-4,-,TRBJ1-5,-,CASSFNGYSPNQPQHF,TGTGCCAGCAGTTTCAATGGTTACAGCCCCAATCAGCCCCAGCATTTT
TRBV20-1,few,TRBJ1-6,-,CSARSRRGSYNSPLHF,TGCAGTGCTAGATCCCGTCGGGGCTCCTATAATTCACCCCTCCACTTT
TRBV6-1,-,TRBJ2-6,-,CASSEWLTGANVLTF,TGTGCCAGCAGTGAATGGTTGACTGGGGCCAACGTCCTGACTTTC
TRBV7-9,-,TRBJ2-3,-,CASSPPITDTQYF,TGTGCCAGCAGCCCTCCTATCACAGATACGCAGTATTTT
TRBV19,-,TRBJ1-1,-,CASSIGSNEAFF,TGTGCCAGTAGTATAGGCTCGAATGAAGCTTTCTTT
TRBV20-1,few,TRBJ2-7,TRBD1,CSARPSGTGSSEQYF,TGCAGTGCTAGACCTTCCGGGACAGGATCGTCCGAGCAGTACTTC